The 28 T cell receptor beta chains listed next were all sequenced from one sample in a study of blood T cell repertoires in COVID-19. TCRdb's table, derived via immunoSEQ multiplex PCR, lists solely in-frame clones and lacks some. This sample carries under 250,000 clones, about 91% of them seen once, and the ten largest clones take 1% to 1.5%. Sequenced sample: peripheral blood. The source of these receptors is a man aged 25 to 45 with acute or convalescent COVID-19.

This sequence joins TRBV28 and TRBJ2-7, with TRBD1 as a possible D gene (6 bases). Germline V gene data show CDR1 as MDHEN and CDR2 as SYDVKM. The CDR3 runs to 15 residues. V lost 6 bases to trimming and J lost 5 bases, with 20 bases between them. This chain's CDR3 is CASSPNPLTGHEQYF. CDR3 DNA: TGTGCCAGCAGCCCGAACCCCTTGACAGGACACGAGCAGTACTTC.

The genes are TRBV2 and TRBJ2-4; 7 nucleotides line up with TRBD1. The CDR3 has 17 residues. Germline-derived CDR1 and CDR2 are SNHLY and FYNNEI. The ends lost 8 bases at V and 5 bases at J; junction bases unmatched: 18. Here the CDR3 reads CASGKLTGMGRQNIQYF. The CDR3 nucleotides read TGTGCCAGCGGAAAGCTGACAGGGATGGGCCGGCAAAACATTCAGTACTTC.

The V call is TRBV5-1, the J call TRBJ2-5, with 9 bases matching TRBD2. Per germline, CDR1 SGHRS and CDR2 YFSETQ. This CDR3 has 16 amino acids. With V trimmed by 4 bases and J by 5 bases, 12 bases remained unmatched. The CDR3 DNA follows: TGCGCCAGCAGCCCGGTTACAGCGGGAGGTTGGGAGACCCAGTACTTC. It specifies CASSPVTAGGWETQYF.

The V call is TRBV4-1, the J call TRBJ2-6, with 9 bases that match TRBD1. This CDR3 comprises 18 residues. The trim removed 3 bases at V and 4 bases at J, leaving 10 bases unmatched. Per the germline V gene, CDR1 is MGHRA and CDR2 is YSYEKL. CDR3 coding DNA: TGCGCCAGCAGCCACGATTACAGGGGGCGTGGGGGGGCCAACGTCCTGACTTTC. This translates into CASSHDYRGRGGANVLTF.

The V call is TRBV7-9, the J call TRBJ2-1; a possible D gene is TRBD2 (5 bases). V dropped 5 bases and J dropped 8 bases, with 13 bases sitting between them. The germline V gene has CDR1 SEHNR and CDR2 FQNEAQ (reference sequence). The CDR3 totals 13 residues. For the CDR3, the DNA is TGTGCCAGCAGCCCTACTAGGAAGTATGAGCAGTTCTTC. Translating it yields CASSPTRKYEQFF.

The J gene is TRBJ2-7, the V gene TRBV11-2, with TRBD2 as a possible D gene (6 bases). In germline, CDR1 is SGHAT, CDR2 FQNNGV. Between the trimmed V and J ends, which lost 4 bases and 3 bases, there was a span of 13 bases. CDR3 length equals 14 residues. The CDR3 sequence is CASSSERDFYEQYF. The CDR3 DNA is TGTGCCAGCAGCTCCGAAAGGGACTTCTACGAGCAGTACTTC. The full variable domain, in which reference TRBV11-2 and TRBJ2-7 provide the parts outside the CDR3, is EAGVAQSPRYKIIEKRQSVAFWCNPISGHATLYWYQQILGQGPKLLIQFQNNGVVDDSQLPKDRFSAERLKGVDSTLKIQPAKLEDSAVYLCASSSERDFYEQYFGPGTRLTVT.

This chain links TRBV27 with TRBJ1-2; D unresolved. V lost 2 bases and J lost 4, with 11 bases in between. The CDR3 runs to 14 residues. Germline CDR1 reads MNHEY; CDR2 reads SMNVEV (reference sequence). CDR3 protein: CASSLGSGFYGYTF. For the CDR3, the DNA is TGTGCCAGCAGTTTAGGGTCCGGGTTCTATGGCTACACCTTC.

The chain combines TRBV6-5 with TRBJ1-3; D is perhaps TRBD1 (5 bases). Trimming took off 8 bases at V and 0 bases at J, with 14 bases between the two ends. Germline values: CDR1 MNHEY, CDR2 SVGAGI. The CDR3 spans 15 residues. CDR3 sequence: CASLDYGASGNTIYF. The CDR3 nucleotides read TGTGCCAGCTTAGATTATGGGGCCTCTGGAAACACCATATATTTT.

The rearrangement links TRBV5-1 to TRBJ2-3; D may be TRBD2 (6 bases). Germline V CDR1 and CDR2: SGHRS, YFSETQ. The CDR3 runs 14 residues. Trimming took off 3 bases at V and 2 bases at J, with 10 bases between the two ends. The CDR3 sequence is CASSSRGTTDTQYF. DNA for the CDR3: TGCGCCAGCAGCTCGCGGGGAACCACAGATACGCAGTATTTT.

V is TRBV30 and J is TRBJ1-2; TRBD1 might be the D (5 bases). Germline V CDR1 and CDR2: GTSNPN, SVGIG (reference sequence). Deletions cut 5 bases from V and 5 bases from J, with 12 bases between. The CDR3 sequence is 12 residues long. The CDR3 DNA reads TGTGCCTGGGTGACAGTTTTGTATGGCTACACCTTC. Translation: CAWVTVLYGYTF.

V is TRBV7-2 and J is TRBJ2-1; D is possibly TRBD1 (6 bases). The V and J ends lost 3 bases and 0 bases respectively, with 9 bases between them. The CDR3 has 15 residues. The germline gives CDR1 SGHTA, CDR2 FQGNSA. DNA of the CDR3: TGTGCCAGCAGCTTTACAGGGAGCTCCTACAATGAGCAGTTCTTC. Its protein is CASSFTGSSYNEQFF.

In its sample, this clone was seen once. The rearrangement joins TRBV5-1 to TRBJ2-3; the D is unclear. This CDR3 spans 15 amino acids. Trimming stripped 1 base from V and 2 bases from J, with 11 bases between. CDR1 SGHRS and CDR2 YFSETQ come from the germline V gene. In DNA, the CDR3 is TGCGCCAGCAGCTTGCAAGCCTTAAACACAGATACGCAGTATTTT. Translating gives CASSLQALNTDTQYF.

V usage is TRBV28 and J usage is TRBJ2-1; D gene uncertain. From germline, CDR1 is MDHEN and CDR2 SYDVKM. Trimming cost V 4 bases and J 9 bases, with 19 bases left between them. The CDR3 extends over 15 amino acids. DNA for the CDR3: TGTGCCAGCAGTTCCATTCCCGGAGCGAGGTCTGAGCAGTTCTTC. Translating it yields CASSSIPGARSEQFF.

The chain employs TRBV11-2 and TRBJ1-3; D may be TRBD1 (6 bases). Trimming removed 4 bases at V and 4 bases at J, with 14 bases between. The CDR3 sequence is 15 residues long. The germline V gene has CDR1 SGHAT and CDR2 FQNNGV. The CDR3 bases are TGTGCCAGCAGCTACCTCGGGGGGCGAGGAAACACCATATATTTT. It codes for CASSYLGGRGNTIYF.

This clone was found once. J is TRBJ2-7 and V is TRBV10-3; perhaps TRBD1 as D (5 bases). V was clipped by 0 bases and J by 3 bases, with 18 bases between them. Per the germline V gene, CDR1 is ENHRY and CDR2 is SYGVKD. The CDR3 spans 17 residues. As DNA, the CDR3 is TGTGCCATCAGTGAGTCGTTTATAAGGGAAAGGGGCTACGAGCAGTACTTC. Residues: CAISESFIRERGYEQYF.

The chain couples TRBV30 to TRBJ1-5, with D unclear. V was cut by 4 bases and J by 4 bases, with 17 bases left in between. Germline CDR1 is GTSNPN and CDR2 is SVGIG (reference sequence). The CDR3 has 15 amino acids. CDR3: CAWTPKSGYNQPQHF. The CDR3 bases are TGTGCCTGGACCCCTAAGTCAGGCTATAATCAGCCCCAGCATTTT.

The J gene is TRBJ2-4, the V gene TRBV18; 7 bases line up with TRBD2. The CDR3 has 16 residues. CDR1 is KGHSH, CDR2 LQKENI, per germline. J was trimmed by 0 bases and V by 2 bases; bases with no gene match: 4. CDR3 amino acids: CASSPTAGAAKNIQYF. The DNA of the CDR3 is TGTGCCAGCTCACCAACCGCGGGAGCAGCCAAAAACATTCAGTACTTC. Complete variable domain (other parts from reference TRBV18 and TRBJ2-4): NAGVMQNPRHLVRRRGQEARLRCSPMKGHSHVYWYRQLPEEGLKFMVYLQKENIIDESGMPKERFSAEFPKEGPSILRIQQVVRGDSAAYFCASSPTAGAAKNIQYFGAGTRLSVL.

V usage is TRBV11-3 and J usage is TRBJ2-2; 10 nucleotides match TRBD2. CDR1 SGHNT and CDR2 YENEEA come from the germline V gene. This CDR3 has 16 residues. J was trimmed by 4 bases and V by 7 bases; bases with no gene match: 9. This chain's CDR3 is CASTYSGGPSTGELFF. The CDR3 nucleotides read TGTGCCAGCACCTATAGCGGGGGGCCGTCCACCGGGGAGCTGTTTTTT.

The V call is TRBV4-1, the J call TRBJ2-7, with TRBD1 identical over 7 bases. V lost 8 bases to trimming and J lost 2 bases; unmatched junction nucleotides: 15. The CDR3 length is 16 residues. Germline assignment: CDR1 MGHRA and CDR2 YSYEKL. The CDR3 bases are TGCGCCAGCGGGCTCTACCCGGGACAGCCGACCTACGAGCAGTACTTC. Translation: CASGLYPGQPTYEQYF.

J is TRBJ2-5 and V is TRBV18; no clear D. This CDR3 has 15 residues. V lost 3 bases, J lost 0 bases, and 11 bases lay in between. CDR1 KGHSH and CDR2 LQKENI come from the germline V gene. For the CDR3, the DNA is TGTGCCAGCTCACCTTATTTTTCGTACCAAGAGACCCAGTACTTC. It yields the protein CASSPYFSYQETQYF.

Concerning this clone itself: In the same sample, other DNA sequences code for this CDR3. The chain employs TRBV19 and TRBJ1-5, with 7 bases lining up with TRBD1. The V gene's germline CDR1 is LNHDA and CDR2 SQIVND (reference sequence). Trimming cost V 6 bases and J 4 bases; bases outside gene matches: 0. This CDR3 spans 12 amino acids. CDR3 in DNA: TGTGCCAGTAGACAGGGGAATCAGCCCCAGCATTTT. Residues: CASRQGNQPQHF.

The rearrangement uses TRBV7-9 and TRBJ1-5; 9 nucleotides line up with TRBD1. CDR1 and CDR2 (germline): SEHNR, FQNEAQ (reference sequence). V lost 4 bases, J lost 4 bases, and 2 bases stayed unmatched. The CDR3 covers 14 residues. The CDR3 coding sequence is TGTGCCAGCAGCTATGACAGGGGGAATCAGCCCCAGCATTTT. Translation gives CASSYDRGNQPQHF.

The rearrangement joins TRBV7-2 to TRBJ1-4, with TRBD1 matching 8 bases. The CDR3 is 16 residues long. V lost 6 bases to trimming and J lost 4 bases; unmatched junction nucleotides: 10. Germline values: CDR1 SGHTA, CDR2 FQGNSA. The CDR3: CASSFYRGWDNEKLFF. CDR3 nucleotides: TGTGCCAGCAGTTTCTACAGGGGGTGGGATAATGAAAAACTGTTTTTT.

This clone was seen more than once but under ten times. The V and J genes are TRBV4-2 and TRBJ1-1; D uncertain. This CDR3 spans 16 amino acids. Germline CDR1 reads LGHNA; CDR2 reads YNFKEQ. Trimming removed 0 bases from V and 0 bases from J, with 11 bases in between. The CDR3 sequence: CASSQDLGGVNTEAFF. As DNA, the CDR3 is TGTGCCAGCAGCCAAGATCTGGGTGGAGTGAACACTGAAGCTTTCTTT.

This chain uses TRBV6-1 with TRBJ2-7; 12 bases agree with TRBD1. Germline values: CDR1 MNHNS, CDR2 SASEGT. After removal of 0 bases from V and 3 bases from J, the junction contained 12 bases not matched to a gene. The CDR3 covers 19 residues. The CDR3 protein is CASSEALTGTGGSGYEQYF. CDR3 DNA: TGTGCCAGCAGTGAAGCCCTTACGGGGACAGGGGGCTCTGGCTACGAGCAGTACTTC.

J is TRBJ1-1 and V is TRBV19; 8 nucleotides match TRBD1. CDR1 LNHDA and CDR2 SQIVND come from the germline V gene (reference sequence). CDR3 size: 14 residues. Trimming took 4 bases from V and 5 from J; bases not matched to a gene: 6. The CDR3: CASSTGQGRTEAFF. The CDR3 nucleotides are TGTGCCAGTAGTACCGGACAGGGCAGAACTGAAGCTTTCTTT.

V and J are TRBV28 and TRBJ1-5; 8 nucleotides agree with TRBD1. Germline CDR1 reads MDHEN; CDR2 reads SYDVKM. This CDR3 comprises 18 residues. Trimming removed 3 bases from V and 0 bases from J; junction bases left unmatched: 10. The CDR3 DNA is TGTGCCAGCAGTTTTTATTTCGGGACAGGTTATAGCAATCAGCCCCAGCATTTT. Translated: CASSFYFGTGYSNQPQHF.

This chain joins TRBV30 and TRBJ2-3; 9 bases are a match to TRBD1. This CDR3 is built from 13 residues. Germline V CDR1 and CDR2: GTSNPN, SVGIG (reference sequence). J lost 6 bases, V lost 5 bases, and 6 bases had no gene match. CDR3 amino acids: CAWGQGYGDTQYF. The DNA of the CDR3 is TGTGCCTGGGGACAGGGGTATGGGGATACGCAGTATTTT.